The entry below describes one T cell receptor beta chain. Its antigen remains unidentified. This record comes from a study of T cell clones after liver transplantation. Whole-study results and caveats: Graft donor-reactive T cells may have migrated into the graft rather than being deleted. The donor-reactive repertoire was only partly measurable in a couple of subjects, lacking donor cells. Small, mixed patient groups and varying post-transplant times limit these conclusions.

Looked up from germline, CDR1 is MGHRA and CDR2 is YSYEKL. This CDR3 comprises 11 residues. The V and J ends lost 2 bases and 3 bases respectively, with 0 bases between them. Here immunoSEQ multiplex PCR was the method, and the copy in TCRdb shows in-frame clones only, minus some. Found here are 9,000 to 9,500 clones, around 73% of them singletons; the top ten hold roughly 50%. The sequence was collected from a human patient who received a liver transplant. The graft donor may account for some of the T cells. The specimen comprised CD8+ T cells from blood, sampled at the 22-month timepoint. The V and J genes are TRBV4-1 and TRBJ2-3; no definite D call. CDR3 region: CASSQTDTQYF. The DNA for the CDR3 is TGCGCCAGCAGCCAAACAGATACGCAGTATTTT.